These T cell receptor beta chains were read from a single sample in a study of blood T cell repertoires in COVID-19. The data were produced by immunoSEQ multiplex PCR, yet TCRdb's version contains in-frame clones alone and is incomplete. The data contain fewer than 350,000 clones, 80% to 90% of them singletons. Sequences were obtained from peripheral blood. The receptors were sampled from a woman in her 30s with COVID-19, enrolled during active disease. The CDR3 runs from the conserved cysteine through the conserved F or W. Each record gives: J gene, V gene, D gene, clone size, CDR3 DNA, CDR3 protein. A D gene is named only where the DNA matches it firmly. The size field is filled for only some rows; it gives once, few, many or a size class.

TRBJ1-4 TRBV11-2 . . TGTGCCAGCAGCTCTTTGCCTGGGGCGGGGGGTGAAAAACTGTTTTTT CASSSLPGAGGEKLFF
TRBJ2-5 TRBV7-2 . few TGTGCCAGCAGCTTAACAGGGCTGGTTAGGGAGACCCAGTACTTC CASSLTGLVRETQYF
TRBJ1-1 TRBV19 . . TGTGCCAGTAGTACGCCGGTGGAAGCTTTCTTT CASSTPVEAFF
TRBJ2-2 TRBV28 . . TGTGCCAGCAGTTTATTGGGGCCAGGTAACACCGGGGAGCTGTTTTTT CASSLLGPGNTGELFF
TRBJ1-1 TRBV6-2/TRBV6-3 . . TGTGCCAGCAGTCCCCTTGAGCCCGCACCGAACACTGAAGCTTTCTTT CASSPLEPAPNTEAFF
TRBJ2-1 TRBV6-6 TRBD2 . TGTGCCAGCAGCCAACTTGGAGCGGGGGGGCGGTCACAGCAGTTCTTC CASSQLGAGGRSQQFF
TRBJ1-5 TRBV28 . . TGTGCCAGCGAAAGAGGGCATCAACAGCCCCAGCATTTT CASERGHQQPQHF
TRBJ1-2 TRBV2 TRBD1 . TGTGCCAGCAGTCAAGACAGGGAGATTGGCTACACCTTC CASSQDREIGYTF
TRBJ1-1 TRBV27 . . TGTGCCAGCAGTTTCGCAGGTCTGAACACTGAAGCTTTCTTT CASSFAGLNTEAFF
TRBJ1-2 TRBV27 . . TGTGCCAGCAGTTCCCCCCCTTTCTATGGCTACACCTTC CASSSPPFYGYTF
TRBJ1-2 TRBV2 . . TGTGCCAGCAGGGCAGGGGAATTCCCCGATGGCTACACCTTC CASRAGEFPDGYTF
TRBJ1-1 TRBV27 TRBD1 . TGTGCCAGCAGTTTATACCGGACAGGGGGTCCTGAAGCTTTCTTT CASSLYRTGGPEAFF
TRBJ1-1 TRBV29-1 . . TGCAGCGTCGCGGGGAGGGGTGGTTCCACTGAAGCTTTCTTT CSVAGRGGSTEAFF
TRBJ1-2 TRBV29-1 . . TGCAGCGTTGATGGCGGAGGGCCCGTCGGCTACACCTTC CSVDGGGPVGYTF
TRBJ2-4 TRBV5-1 TRBD2 once TGCGCCAGCAGCTACTCAAGCGGGACTAGCAAAAACATTCAGTACTTC CASSYSSGTSKNIQYF
TRBJ2-3 TRBV12-3/TRBV12-4 . . TGTGCCAGCAGTCCTAACACAGATACGCAGTATTTT CASSPNTDTQYF
TRBJ2-1 TRBV3-1/TRBV3-2 TRBD2 . TGTGCCAGCAGCCAGGTACCGGGACTAGCGGGGGGACTGTCCTGGAATGAGCAGTTCTTC CASSQVPGLAGGLSWNEQFF
TRBJ2-1 TRBV2 TRBD2 . TGTGCCAGCAGCCAGTCGGGACTATCCTACAATGAGCAGTTCTTC CASSQSGLSYNEQFF
TRBJ1-5 TRBV18 . . TGTGCCAGCTCACCCCTCCCACTGCCGGGAAACCAGCCCCAGCATTTT CASSPLPLPGNQPQHF
TRBJ1-2 TRBV29-1 TRBD1 . TGCAGCGTTGAAAGGGGGCTCTATGGCTACACCTTC CSVERGLYGYTF
TRBJ2-5 TRBV5-1 TRBD2 . TGCGCCAGCGGCGTCCCGGGGGGAGGAGAGACCCAGTACTTC CASGVPGGGETQYF
TRBJ1-3 TRBV2 . . TGTGCCAGCAGTGTGGACAGTGGAAACACCATATATTTT CASSVDSGNTIYF
TRBJ1-2 TRBV5-1 . . TGCGCCAGCAGCTTGGTCGCTTTCCGGCCAGGGGATGGCTACACCTTC CASSLVAFRPGDGYTF
TRBJ2-7 TRBV16 . . TGTGCCAGCAGCCAATACGGGACTCCCAAGTACTTC CASSQYGTPKYF
TRBJ2-1 TRBV28 TRBD2 . TGTGCCAGCAGTTTAGGCGGGGGGGGCTCCTACAATGAGCAGTTCTTC CASSLGGGGSYNEQFF
TRBJ2-7 TRBV13 TRBD1 once TGTGCCAGCAGCTTCCGGGACAGATTCTACGAGCAGTACTTC CASSFRDRFYEQYF
TRBJ2-3 TRBV24-1 . . TGTGCCACCAGTGATGAGAGGGTTGGAGATACGCAGTATTTT CATSDERVGDTQYF
TRBJ2-7 TRBV5-8 . . TGTGCCAGCAGCTTGGGAGGGCTCTACGAGCAGTACTTC CASSLGGLYEQYF
TRBJ1-6 TRBV25-1 . . TGTGCCAGCAGTGAATACGAGTTGAGCTCCTATAATTCACCCCTCCACTTT CASSEYELSSYNSPLHF